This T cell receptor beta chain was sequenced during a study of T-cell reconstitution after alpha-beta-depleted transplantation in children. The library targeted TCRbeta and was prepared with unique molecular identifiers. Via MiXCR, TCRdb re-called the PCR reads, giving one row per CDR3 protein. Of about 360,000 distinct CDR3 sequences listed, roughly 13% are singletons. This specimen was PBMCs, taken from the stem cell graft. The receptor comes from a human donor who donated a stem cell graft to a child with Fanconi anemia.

The CDR3 nucleotides are TGTGCCAGCAGTTTACTACGGCCGGCGAACACTGAAGCTTTCTTT. Protein product: CASSLLRPANTEAFF. This rearrangement joins TRBV27 to TRBJ1-1; D call uncertain. From germline, CDR1 is MNHEY and CDR2 SMNVEV (reference sequence). Trimming left V 2 bases short and J 1 base short, with 11 bases between. There are 15 residues in the CDR3.